One TCR beta chain is described in this entry. No antigen is known for it. TCRdb itself ran the 5' RACE reads through MiXCR, one entry per CDR3 protein. The sample shows under 700,000 distinct CDR3 sequences, roughly 22% of them seen only once. Germline CDR1 SGHTA, CDR2 FQGTGA. The CDR3 is made up of 17 amino acids. Trimming took 4 bases from V and 0 from J; bases not matched to a gene: 8. The sample belongs to a study of T-cell memory formation after mild COVID-19. Across the whole study: Largely donor-specific sequence clusters came from two donors. Study-wide points: CD4/CD8 balance characterized clones contracting day 15 to 85, and CD4+ skew characterized later expanders. The study found contracting CD4+ clones mainly in CM and EM and contracting CD8+ clones in EMRA. In pre-infection memory, a portion of responding clones appeared, which suggested that cross-reactive memory joined.

This sequence was found in an adult woman who had mild COVID-19 (a few samples of this study predate the infection). Cell type and time point are not known. The chain has TRBV7-3 and TRBJ2-3; 9 bases match TRBD2. The specimen was PBMCs or a T cell subset sorted from them (not recorded which). The CDR3 protein is CASSSRTSVASTDTQYF. The CDR3 DNA sequence: TGTGCCAGCAGCTCCAGGACTAGCGTTGCTAGCACAGATACGCAGTATTTT.